This paragraph covers one T cell receptor (beta chain) sequence. The antigen is not known. This CDR3 has 16 residues. V gave up 4 bases and J gave up 5 bases, with 20 bases separating them. The V gene's germline CDR1 is SGHTA and CDR2 FQGNSA. PCR employed 60 Vbeta and 13 Jbeta primers. Sequencing used immunoSEQ multiplex PCR; TCRdb keeps in-frame clones, though not all of them. Here the sample spans about 110,000 clones, around 79% being singletons. This specimen belongs to a study of cytomegalovirus exposure and HLA in healthy donors. Study-level findings and limits: The authors later found most CMV-associated TCR beta chains appeared HLA-restricted.

The receptor was derived from a woman between 35 and 50 years old in good health and CMV-seronegative. Source material: PBMCs. The rearrangement uses TRBV7-2 and TRBJ2-5; TRBD1 might be the D (5 bases). CDR3 amino acids: CASSSPLGHVPETQYF. The DNA of the CDR3 is TGTGCCAGCAGCTCACCCCTCGGACACGTTCCGGAGACCCAGTACTTC.